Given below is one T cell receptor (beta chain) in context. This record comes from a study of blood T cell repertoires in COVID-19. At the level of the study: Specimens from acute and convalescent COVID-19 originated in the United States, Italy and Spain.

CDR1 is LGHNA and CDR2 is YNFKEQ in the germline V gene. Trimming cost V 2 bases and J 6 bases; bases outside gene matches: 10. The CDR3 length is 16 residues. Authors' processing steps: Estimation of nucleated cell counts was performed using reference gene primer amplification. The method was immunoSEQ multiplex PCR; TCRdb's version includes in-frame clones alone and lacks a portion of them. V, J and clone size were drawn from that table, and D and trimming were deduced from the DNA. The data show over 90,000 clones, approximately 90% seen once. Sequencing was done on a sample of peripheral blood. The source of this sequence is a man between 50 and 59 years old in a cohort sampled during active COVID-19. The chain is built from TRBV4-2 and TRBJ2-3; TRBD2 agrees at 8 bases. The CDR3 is CASSQSGTSTMDTQYF. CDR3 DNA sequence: TGTGCCAGCAGCCAATCCGGGACTAGTACCATGGATACGCAGTATTTT.